One sample yielded the 22 T cell receptor beta chains listed below, sequenced in a study of cytomegalovirus exposure and HLA in healthy donors. PCR amplification relied on 60 Vbeta primers (plus 13 Jbeta primers). Sequenced by immunoSEQ multiplex PCR; TCRdb stores in-frame clones only, minus some. The sample contains about 130,000 clones, about 82% of which appear only once. Material: PBMCs. These receptors all come from a man aged 25-40 years in good health.

CDR3 in amino acids: CASSLGWGGGQPQHF. In nucleotides, the CDR3 is TGTGCCAGCAGCTTAGGCTGGGGGGGTGGTCAGCCCCAGCATTTT. The J gene is TRBJ1-5, the V gene TRBV7-2; perhaps TRBD1 as D (5 bases). Germline CDR1 SGHTA, CDR2 FQGNSA. The CDR3 length is 15 residues. The V gene lost 1 base and the J gene lost 6 bases, with 13 bases spanning the gap. The variable domain in full, completed from reference TRBV7-2 and TRBJ1-5, reads GAGVSQSPSNKVTEKGKDVELRCDPISGHTALYWYRQSLGQGLEFLIYFQGNSAPDKSGLPSDRFSAERTGGSVSTLTIQRTQQEDSAVYLCASSLGWGGGQPQHFGDGTRLSIL.

The chain employs TRBV19 and TRBJ1-3; D unresolved. This CDR3 is 15 amino acids long. Germline-derived CDR1 and CDR2 are LNHDA and SQIVND (reference sequence). V was trimmed by 5 bases and J by 0 bases, leaving 11 bases between them. DNA of the CDR3: TGTGCCAGTAGTCCACAGCACGCCTCTGGAAACACCATATATTTT. Residues: CASSPQHASGNTIYF. Drawing the rest from reference TRBV19 and TRBJ1-3, the complete variable domain is DGGITQSPKYLFRKEGQNVTLSCEQNLNHDAMYWYRQDPGQGLRLIYYSQIVNDFQKGDIAEGYSVSREKKESFPLTVTSAQKNPTAFYLCASSPQHASGNTIYFGEGSWLTVV.

The genes are TRBV19 and TRBJ2-1, with 14 bases fitting TRBD2. CDR1 LNHDA and CDR2 SQIVND come from the germline V gene (reference sequence). This CDR3 is 16 amino acids long. The V gene end was trimmed by 3 bases and the J gene end by 15 bases; junction bases not matched to a gene: 13. This chain's CDR3 is CASSIGWGLAGVLRFF. DNA of the CDR3: TGTGCCAGTAGTATTGGGTGGGGACTAGCGGGAGTACTACGGTTCTTC. Using reference TRBV19 and TRBJ2-1 for the parts outside the CDR3, the full variable domain is DGGITQSPKYLFRKEGQNVTLSCEQNLNHDAMYWYRQDPGQGLRLIYYSQIVNDFQKGDIAEGYSVSREKKESFPLTVTSAQKNPTAFYLCASSIGWGLAGVLRFFGPGTRLTVL.

This clone showed up just a few times. The chain joins TRBV19 to TRBJ1-5; weak D call: TRBD1 (5 bases). Germline V gene lookup returns CDR1 LNHDA and CDR2 SQIVND (reference sequence). V lost 7 bases and J lost 0, with 13 bases in between. The length of the CDR3 is 15 residues. The CDR3 DNA sequence: TGTGCCAGTACCCCTTCGGGGGGTAGCAATCAGCCCCAGCATTTT. Translating gives CASTPSGGSNQPQHF.

The genes are TRBV10-2 and TRBJ2-5, with 15 bases that match TRBD2. The CDR3 runs to 15 residues. Germline assignment: CDR1 WSHSY and CDR2 SAAADI. J gave up 3 bases and V 8 bases, and 4 bases lay outside the gene matches. The CDR3 DNA reads as TGCGCCAGCGAGGGACTAGCGGGAGGTGAAGAGACCCAGTACTTC. It codes for CASEGLAGGEETQYF.

The rearrangement uses TRBV18 and TRBJ2-7, with TRBD2 as a possible D gene (5 bases). The CDR3 totals 14 residues. The V gene's germline CDR1 is KGHSH and CDR2 LQKENI. Trimming left V 5 bases short and J 2 bases short, with 13 bases between. In nucleotides, the CDR3 is TGTGCCAGCTCAGGGCGGCTAGCCCCCTACGAGCAGTACTTC. Translation gives CASSGRLAPYEQYF.

The chain carries TRBV18 and TRBJ2-7; 14 bases line up with TRBD2. V was clipped by 3 bases and J by 3 bases; unmatched bases: 4. CDR1 KGHSH and CDR2 LQKENI come from the germline V gene. The CDR3 covers 16 residues. In DNA form, the CDR3 reads TGTGCCAGCTCACCCCGCGGGACTAGCGGGAGCTACGAGCAGTACTTC. This sequence encodes CASSPRGTSGSYEQYF.

This chain joins TRBV21-1 and TRBJ2-5; the table's D call, TRBD2, has no DNA check behind it. TRBV21-1 is a pseudogene segment. This CDR3 has 20 residues. In DNA, the CDR3 is TGTGCCAGCAGCAAAGCGCGGGCTAGCGGGCGGGATAGGGATCCTGAGACCCAGTACTTC. This gives the protein CASSKARASGRDRDPETQYF.

CDR3 coding DNA: TGTGCCAGCATGAGGGGGACGGTTGAAAAACTGTTTTTT. Amino acids: CASMRGTVEKLFF. V gene TRBV6-1 combines with J gene TRBJ1-4; TRBD1 is a possible D gene (6 bases). Trimming took 7 bases from V and 7 from J, leaving 13 bases between them. The CDR3 extends over 13 amino acids. CDR1 MNHNS and CDR2 SASEGT come from the germline V gene.

The chain has TRBV4-1 and TRBJ2-1, with 9 bases that match TRBD2. Germline assignment: CDR1 MGHRA and CDR2 YSYEKL. This CDR3 is built from 16 residues. After removal of 4 bases from V and 7 bases from J, the junction contained 11 bases not matched to a gene. CDR3 region: CASSPIVGLAKNEQFF. CDR3 coding DNA: TGCGCCAGCAGCCCTATAGTAGGACTAGCGAAAAATGAGCAGTTCTTC.

This clone was recorded once. The V gene is TRBV4-1, the J gene TRBJ2-2, with D maybe TRBD2 (6 bases). V lost 0 bases and J 3 bases, leaving 14 bases between the germline ends. The CDR3 loop spans 17 amino acids. The germline gives CDR1 MGHRA, CDR2 YSYEKL. The CDR3 DNA follows: TGCGCCAGCAGCCAAGAAAAGGGCGGGAAGGACACCGGGGAGCTGTTTTTT. As protein: CASSQEKGGKDTGELFF.

The V call is TRBV2, the J call TRBJ2-2, with 8 bases that match TRBD1. Germline assignment: CDR1 SNHLY and CDR2 FYNNEI. J lost 6 bases, V lost 6 bases, and 9 bases had no gene match. The CDR3 spans 15 residues. The CDR3 is CASRGWTGSSGELFF. CDR3 bases: TGTGCCAGCAGAGGTTGGACAGGGTCGTCCGGGGAGCTGTTTTTT.

This clone occurred a few times. The gene calls are TRBV5-5 and TRBJ1-1; unclear D gene. Per germline, CDR1 SGHKS and CDR2 YYEKEE (reference sequence). V was cut by 5 bases and J by 0 bases, with 11 bases left in between. The CDR3 is made up of 14 amino acids. DNA of the CDR3: TGTGCCAGCAGTGATAACAGATTGAACACTGAAGCTTTCTTT. It translates to CASSDNRLNTEAFF.

This sequence joins TRBV2 and TRBJ2-7; TRBD2 agrees at 13 bases. J was trimmed by 2 bases and V by 5 bases; bases with no gene match: 3. CDR3 length: 15 amino acids. Germline V CDR1 and CDR2: SNHLY, FYNNEI. CDR3 nucleotides: TGTGCCAGCAGTCGGGGACTAGCGGGGACCTACGAGCAGTACTTC. This sequence encodes CASSRGLAGTYEQYF.

The chain combines TRBV11-2 with TRBJ1-4; D is uncertain. V was trimmed by 5 bases and J by 2 bases, leaving 9 bases between them. The germline gives CDR1 SGHAT, CDR2 FQNNGV. The CDR3 length is 14 residues. CDR3 nucleotide sequence: TGTGCCAGCAGCCGTACGAGTACTAATGAAAAACTGTTTTTT. It codes for CASSRTSTNEKLFF.

The chain couples TRBV6-1 to TRBJ2-5; perhaps TRBD2 as D (6 bases). Trimming removed 8 bases at V and 3 bases at J, with 19 bases between. CDR1 and CDR2 from the germline V gene are MNHNS and SASEGT. CDR3 length equals 15 residues. CDR3 sequence (DNA): TGTGCCAGCTCCCTAAGGAAGGGCGGGAAAGAGACCCAGTACTTC. Amino acid sequence: CASSLRKGGKETQYF.

As to this clone: This sample also contains other DNA sequences that code for the same CDR3. V gene TRBV18 combines with J gene TRBJ1-2; 8 positions agree with TRBD1. CDR3 length equals 15 residues. CDR1 and CDR2 from the germline V gene are KGHSH and LQKENI. With V trimmed by 2 bases and J by 4 bases, 6 bases remained unmatched. The CDR3 loop reads CASSPTRDRGYGYTF. The CDR3 DNA follows: TGTGCCAGCTCACCAACCAGAGACAGGGGCTATGGCTACACCTTC.

J is TRBJ2-1 and V is TRBV5-1; 7 bases are a match to TRBD2. CDR1 is SGHRS and CDR2 is YFSETQ in the germline V gene. The CDR3 totals 16 residues. The junction had 6 bases not matched to a gene; V was cut back by 0 bases and J by 3 bases. CDR3 sequence (DNA): TGCGCCAGCAGCTTGGTTGCGGGAGCTGTCTACAATGAGCAGTTCTTC. This encodes CASSLVAGAVYNEQFF.

The J gene is TRBJ2-5, the V gene TRBV5-1, with 9 bases aligning to TRBD1. The V and J ends lost 3 bases and 2 bases, in that order; junction bases with no gene match: 11. CDR1 SGHRS and CDR2 YFSETQ come from the germline V gene. CDR3 length: 17 residues. The CDR3 protein is CASSSQTGGRWQETQYF. The CDR3 DNA follows: TGCGCCAGCAGCTCACAAACAGGGGGCCGATGGCAAGAGACCCAGTACTTC.

CDR3 region: CASSFRGDGYTF. The CDR3 DNA is TGTGCCAGCAGCTTCCGGGGAGATGGCTACACCTTC. The rearrangement uses TRBV7-8 and TRBJ1-2; D gene ambiguous. V was cut by 3 bases and J by 6 bases, with 8 bases left in between. CDR1 and CDR2 (germline): SGHVS, FQNEAQ. The CDR3 extends over 12 amino acids.

The V call is TRBV28, the J call TRBJ2-2; tentative D call: TRBD1 (5 bases). From germline, CDR1 is MDHEN and CDR2 SYDVKM. The CDR3 is 13 amino acids. Trimming stripped 7 bases from V and 7 bases from J, with 13 bases between. The CDR3 protein is CASNPGLGGELFF. For the CDR3, the DNA is TGTGCCAGCAATCCAGGGTTGGGCGGGGAGCTGTTTTTT.

V is TRBV19 and J is TRBJ2-5; D is unresolved. Germline CDR1 reads LNHDA; CDR2 reads SQIVND (reference sequence). Deletions cut 4 bases from V and 0 bases from J, with 18 bases between. There are 17 residues in the CDR3. The CDR3 nucleotides read TGTGCCAGTAGTAACCGCCTGACTTATTCGTACCAAGAGACCCAGTACTTC. Translating gives CASSNRLTYSYQETQYF. The complete variable domain, with remaining parts taken from reference TRBV19 and TRBJ2-5, reads DGGITQSPKYLFRKEGQNVTLSCEQNLNHDAMYWYRQDPGQGLRLIYYSQIVNDFQKGDIAEGYSVSREKKESFPLTVTSAQKNPTAFYLCASSNRLTYSYQETQYFGPGTRLLVL.